A single sample gave rise to the 30 T cell receptor beta chains below, sequenced in a study of cytomegalovirus exposure and HLA in healthy donors. PCR amplification relied on 60 Vbeta primers (plus 13 Jbeta primers). Sequencing was performed with immunoSEQ multiplex PCR; in TCRdb, only in-frame clones are kept and a portion is missing. The sample totals some 150,000 clones; its top ten clones hold under 3.5%. Sequencing was carried out using PBMCs. The receptors were gathered from a middle-aged man in good health and CMV-seronegative.

The rearrangement joins TRBV6-5 to TRBJ2-1; D unclear. V lost 7 bases to trimming and J lost 10 bases, with 14 bases between them. Per germline, CDR1 MNHEY and CDR2 SVGAGI. There are 12 residues in the CDR3. The CDR3 region is CASTSSSGEQFF. CDR3 DNA: TGTGCCAGCACCTCGTCCAGTGGCGAGCAGTTCTTC.

The genes are TRBV13 and TRBJ2-3; 10 nucleotides line up with TRBD2. The length of the CDR3 is 18 residues. J lost 1 base, V lost 5 bases, and 12 bases had no gene match. CDR1 and CDR2 (germline): PRHDT, FYEKMQ (reference sequence). The CDR3 spells CASSHGTSVTYGTDTQYF. In DNA, the CDR3 is TGTGCCAGCAGCCACGGGACTAGCGTGACCTATGGCACAGATACGCAGTATTTT.

The chain uses TRBV11-1 and TRBJ1-1, with TRBD1 matching 11 bases. Trimming took 5 bases from V and 6 from J; bases not matched to a gene: 5. Per the germline V gene, CDR1 is SGHAT and CDR2 is FQDESV (reference sequence). This CDR3 has 14 residues. As DNA, the CDR3 is TGTGCCAGCAGCCCTGGACAGGGGGCTGCTGAAGCTTTCTTT. Translating it yields CASSPGQGAAEAFF.

This chain links TRBV7-3 with TRBJ2-3, with 13 bases that match TRBD2. CDR1 is SGHTA and CDR2 is FQGTGA in the germline V gene. J lost 4 bases, V lost 2 bases, and 6 bases had no gene match. The CDR3 is 17 amino acids. The CDR3 sequence is CASSLGGGLAGPDTQYF. CDR3 sequence (DNA): TGTGCCAGCAGCTTAGGAGGGGGACTAGCGGGACCAGATACGCAGTATTTT. Supplemented by reference TRBV7-3 and TRBJ2-3, the full variable domain reads GAGVSQTPSNKVTEKGKYVELRCDPISGHTALYWYRQSLGQGPEFLIYFQGTGAADDSGLPNDRFFAVRPEGSVSTLKIQRTERGDSAVYLCASSLGGGLAGPDTQYFGPGTRLTVL.

The chain has TRBV6-1 and TRBJ1-2, with 9 bases aligning to TRBD1. Germline V CDR1 and CDR2: MNHNS, SASEGT. J was trimmed by 5 bases and V by 6 bases; bases with no gene match: 7. This CDR3 region has 14 residues. The CDR3 loop is CASRVTGTGYGYTF. CDR3 in DNA: TGTGCCAGCAGGGTAACCGGGACAGGGTATGGCTACACCTTC.

This chain links TRBV6-6 with TRBJ2-3; maybe TRBD1 (7 bases). The CDR3 consists of 15 residues. Per germline, CDR1 MNHNY and CDR2 SVGAGI (reference sequence). Trimming took off 6 bases at V and 2 bases at J, with 15 bases between the two ends. The CDR3 nucleotides read TGTGCCAGCAGATTCCAGGGGGGAACCACAGATACGCAGTATTTT. Protein product: CASRFQGGTTDTQYF.

This chain connects TRBV5-6 to TRBJ2-5, with 7 bases lining up with TRBD1. Germline V lookup: CDR1 SGHDT, CDR2 YYEEEE. This CDR3 contains 14 residues. The junction had 4 bases not matched to a gene; V was cut back by 0 bases and J by 5 bases. In DNA, the CDR3 is TGTGCCAGCAGCTTGGGACAGGGCAGGGAGACCCAGTACTTC. Protein sequence: CASSLGQGRETQYF.

The genes are TRBV10-3 and TRBJ1-3; TRBD1 agrees at 10 bases. The V segment lost 2 bases and the J segment 4 bases; nucleotides outside the gene matches: 5. Germline assignment: CDR1 ENHRY and CDR2 SYGVKD. CDR3 size: 16 residues. Written as DNA, the CDR3 is TGTGCCATCAGTGAGCCGGGACAGGGGCCCGGAAACACCATATATTTT. Translation: CAISEPGQGPGNTIYF.

This chain uses TRBV2 with TRBJ1-5; 7 bases line up with TRBD1. This CDR3 region has 12 residues. The germline CDR1 and CDR2 sequences are SNHLY and FYNNEI. V shed 8 bases and J 6 bases; nucleotides not matched to a gene: 4. The CDR3 DNA is TGTGCCAGCCAACAGGGGTCTCAGCCCCAGCATTTT. This gives the protein CASQQGSQPQHF.

In nucleotides, the CDR3 is TGTGCCAGCAGCCGGACAGGCCCTCTTGGCTACACCTTC. Protein: CASSRTGPLGYTF. The chain is built from TRBV5-6 and TRBJ1-2; TRBD1 aligns across 7 bases. The CDR3 spans 13 residues. V shed 4 bases, J shed 7 bases, and the junction held 7 bases outside the gene matches. Germline CDR1 and CDR2: SGHDT and YYEEEE.

This rearrangement joins TRBV5-4 to TRBJ1-2; D perhaps matches TRBD1 (5 bases). There are 15 residues in the CDR3. Germline CDR1 is SGHNT and CDR2 is YYREEE (reference sequence). V lost 3 bases to trimming and J lost 4 bases, with 16 bases between them. As DNA, the CDR3 is TGTGCCAGCAGCTCTCGGGGCGGGGGATTCTATGGCTACACCTTC. Protein sequence: CASSSRGGGFYGYTF.

The rearrangement joins TRBV10-3 to TRBJ2-5, with D perhaps TRBD1 (5 bases). CDR3 length: 13 residues. Germline loops: CDR1 ENHRY, CDR2 SYGVKD. V dropped 8 bases and J dropped 2 bases, with 12 bases sitting between them. The CDR3 spells CAISSQGQETQYF. Here the CDR3 DNA reads TGTGCCATCTCCAGCCAGGGTCAAGAGACCCAGTACTTC.

This rearrangement joins TRBV5-1 to TRBJ2-7; 11 nucleotides align to TRBD1. CDR1 SGHRS and CDR2 YFSETQ come from the germline V gene. This CDR3 contains 15 residues. V dropped 4 bases and J dropped 4; count of bases not matched to a gene: 7. CDR3 coding DNA: TGCGCCAGCAGCGTTACCGGGACAGGGGGTTACGAGCAGTACTTC. Its translation: CASSVTGTGGYEQYF.

CDR3 nucleotides: TGTGCCAGCAGTGGACTAGTTCGGGCGAGTGAGCAGTTCTTC. It specifies CASSGLVRASEQFF. The chain joins TRBV6-5 to TRBJ2-1, with TRBD2 identical over 7 bases. The germline gives CDR1 MNHEY, CDR2 SVGAGI. The V gene end was trimmed by 5 bases and the J gene end by 9 bases; junction bases not matched to a gene: 10. This CDR3 has 14 amino acids.

As regards this clone: Other DNA variants within this sample encode the same CDR3. The chain has TRBV6-1 and TRBJ1-1; D is ambiguous. The CDR3 totals 11 residues. V gave up 2 bases and J gave up 7 bases, with 5 bases separating them. The germline CDR1 and CDR2 sequences are MNHNS and SASEGT. The CDR3 region is CASSEYSEAFF. The CDR3 nucleotides are TGTGCCAGCAGTGAATACAGTGAAGCTTTCTTT.

The CDR3 sequence: CASSAGTGKSYEQYF. The CDR3 region has the DNA TGTGCCAGCAGTGCCGGGACAGGGAAATCCTACGAGCAGTACTTC. The chain joins TRBV25-1 to TRBJ2-7; TRBD1 matches 9 bases. CDR3 size: 15 residues. The trim removed 4 bases at V and 1 base at J, leaving 5 bases unmatched. CDR1 is MGHDK and CDR2 is SYGVNS in the germline V gene.

This rearrangement joins TRBV14 to TRBJ1-6, with a possible D match to TRBD1 (6 bases). CDR3 size: 14 residues. Trimming took 4 bases from V and 7 from J, leaving 11 bases between them. CDR1 and CDR2 (germline): SGHDN, FVKESK. The CDR3 loop is CASSPRGGNSPLHF. In nucleotides, the CDR3 is TGTGCCAGCAGCCCCAGGGGTGGGAATTCACCCCTCCACTTT.

The J gene is TRBJ1-2, the V gene TRBV28, with 11 bases lining up with TRBD1. In germline, CDR1 is MDHEN, CDR2 SYDVKM. The CDR3 has 15 residues. The trim removed 7 bases at V and 4 bases at J, leaving 8 bases unmatched. The CDR3: CASIRRTGGSYGYTF. The CDR3 bases are TGTGCCAGCATCCGTAGGACAGGGGGCTCCTATGGCTACACCTTC.

The V gene is TRBV10-3, the J gene TRBJ1-6, with D unclear. This CDR3 spans 15 amino acids. V was pared by 2 bases and J by 0 bases, with 5 bases between. Per the germline V gene, CDR1 is ENHRY and CDR2 is SYGVKD. CDR3 sequence reads: CAISEGSSYNSPLHF. As DNA, the CDR3 is TGTGCCATCAGTGAGGGGAGCTCCTATAATTCACCCCTCCACTTT.

The V gene is TRBV5-1, the J gene TRBJ1-2; the D gene is possibly TRBD1 (6 bases). The germline CDR1 and CDR2 sequences are SGHRS and YFSETQ. The CDR3 covers 13 residues. The V end lost 4 bases, the J end lost 4 bases, and 11 bases lay between the germline ends. The CDR3 DNA is TGCGCCAGCAGCGTCACAGGGCCCTATGGCTACACCTTC. As protein: CASSVTGPYGYTF.

This CDR3 is CASSDGTAYEQYF. CDR3 nucleotides: TGTGCCAGTTCCGACGGGACAGCCTACGAGCAGTACTTC. The chain links TRBV19 to TRBJ2-7; TRBD1 matches at 7 bases. The CDR3 contains 13 residues. J lost 2 bases, V lost 8 bases, and 6 bases had no gene match. The germline gives CDR1 LNHDA, CDR2 SQIVND (reference sequence).

The chain is built from TRBV27 and TRBJ1-5, with D possibly being TRBD1 (5 bases). The V end was cut by 3 bases, the J end by 0 bases, with 12 bases between. Germline CDR1 reads MNHEY; CDR2 reads SMNVEV (reference sequence). CDR3 length: 16 amino acids. The CDR3, as DNA: TGTGCCAGCAGTTTCTCTGGACAAAATAGCAATCAGCCCCAGCATTTT. Its translation: CASSFSGQNSNQPQHF.

The chain couples TRBV5-1 to TRBJ2-7; D possibly corresponds to TRBD1 (7 bases). Germline V gene lookup returns CDR1 SGHRS and CDR2 YFSETQ. Trimming removed 0 bases at V and 0 bases at J, with 13 bases between. The CDR3 is 16 amino acids. The CDR3 DNA reads as TGCGCCAGCAGCTTGGGGCAGGGGGGCATCTCCTACGAGCAGTACTTC. The encoded protein is CASSLGQGGISYEQYF.

The J gene is TRBJ2-6, the V gene TRBV5-1, with TRBD1 matching 8 bases. V dropped 0 bases and J dropped 10; count of bases not matched to a gene: 0. This CDR3 contains 13 residues. Germline-derived CDR1 and CDR2 are SGHRS and YFSETQ. The CDR3 sequence is CASSLGQGNVLTF. For the CDR3, the DNA is TGCGCCAGCAGCTTGGGACAGGGGAACGTCCTGACTTTC.

Worth noting for this clone: Other DNA sequences in the same sample also yield this CDR3. The rearrangement uses TRBV4-2 and TRBJ1-5; TRBD1 agrees at 10 bases. V lost 1 base and J lost 7; bases outside the gene matches: 4. The CDR3 spans 15 residues. Looked up from germline, CDR1 is LGHNA and CDR2 is YNFKEQ. CDR3 coding DNA: TGTGCCAGCAGCCAAGGGGGGGACAGGGGACAGCCCCAGCATTTT. It specifies CASSQGGDRGQPQHF.

J is TRBJ2-5 and V is TRBV7-9; D remains ambiguous. Germline V lookup: CDR1 SEHNR, CDR2 FQNEAQ (reference sequence). This CDR3 comprises 14 residues. With 3 bases removed from V and 4 bases from J, the gap between germline ends came to 12 bases. The CDR3 nucleotides are TGTGCCAGCAGCTTGAGTAGGAGTGCAGAGACCCAGTACTTC. Protein sequence: CASSLSRSAETQYF.

The chain joins TRBV6-1 to TRBJ1-4, with TRBD1 matching 11 bases. Germline assignment: CDR1 MNHNS and CDR2 SASEGT. V gave up 4 bases and J gave up 8 bases; unmatched junction bases: 12. The CDR3 is made up of 17 amino acids. CDR3 in DNA: TGTGCCAGCAGTGGAATAACTAGGACAGGGGGCCGGGAAAAACTGTTTTTT. Translating gives CASSGITRTGGREKLFF.

The genes are TRBV19 and TRBJ2-5, with a weak D call TRBD2 (6 bases). Per germline, CDR1 LNHDA and CDR2 SQIVND (reference sequence). The CDR3 sequence is 14 residues long. Trimming took off 9 bases at V and 4 bases at J, with 18 bases between the two ends. The CDR3 reads CASTETRLGETQYF. CDR3 coding DNA: TGTGCCAGCACAGAGACTAGACTTGGAGAGACCCAGTACTTC. Filled out from reference TRBV19 and TRBJ2-5, the complete variable domain reads DGGITQSPKYLFRKEGQNVTLSCEQNLNHDAMYWYRQDPGQGLRLIYYSQIVNDFQKGDIAEGYSVSREKKESFPLTVTSAQKNPTAFYLCASTETRLGETQYFGPGTRLLVL.

The chain links TRBV7-2 to TRBJ1-2; D is uncertain. This CDR3 is 14 amino acids long. Germline loops: CDR1 SGHTA, CDR2 FQGNSA. V was clipped by 5 bases and J by 4 bases, with 14 bases between them. The CDR3 protein is CASSPLRAGYGYTF. CDR3 coding DNA: TGTGCCAGCAGCCCCCTCCGGGCGGGCTATGGCTACACCTTC. Full variable domain (rest looked up from reference TRBV7-2 and TRBJ1-2): GAGVSQSPSNKVTEKGKDVELRCDPISGHTALYWYRQSLGQGLEFLIYFQGNSAPDKSGLPSDRFSAERTGGSVSTLTIQRTQQEDSAVYLCASSPLRAGYGYTFGSGTRLTVV.

The genes are TRBV6-1 and TRBJ1-5; D is uncertain. Germline-derived CDR1 and CDR2 are MNHNS and SASEGT. The CDR3 is made up of 12 amino acids. With 4 bases removed from V and 4 bases from J, the gap between germline ends came to 5 bases. Written as DNA, the CDR3 is TGTGCCAGCAGTGGGCAAAATCAGCCCCAGCATTTT. This translates into CASSGQNQPQHF.